These 10 T cell receptor beta chains share one sample of origin, sequenced in a study of CD8+CD57+ T cells in acquired aplastic anemia (dated by TCRdb to about 2018). Sequenced on an Illumina HiSeq 2000. Genomic DNA served as template for TCR beta VDJ combination and CDR3 sequence profiling. Using fastp trimming at Q25 and MiXCR clonotype assembly, TCRdb reanalyzed the public sequencing data and kept in-frame beta chains. Each entry is one CDR3 protein sequence, shown with its most common DNA and genes. For this sample there are about 220,000 distinct CDR3 sequences; around 32% appear just once. The top ten clones comprise 0.95% to 1.2% of the sample. Input material: sorted CD4+, CD8+, or CD8+CD57+ T cells (not recorded which) from PBMCs. These receptors were collected from a human donor in good health, serving as a control.

This clonotype was seen only a few times. J is TRBJ2-3 and V is TRBV6-5, with a possible D match to TRBD2 (5 bases). V was shortened by 2 bases and J by 8 bases, with 11 bases between the two germline ends. CDR1 and CDR2 from the germline V gene are MNHEY and SVGAGI. CDR3 length equals 13 residues. CDR3 nucleotides: TGTGCCAGCAGTTACGAGGTCGCGGGTACGCAGTATTTT. This translates into CASSYEVAGTQYF.

This sequence joins TRBV7-9 and TRBJ2-1; 12 bases are shared with TRBD2. With 5 bases clipped from V and 16 bases from J, the junction kept 9 bases outside the gene matches. The CDR3 covers 13 residues. Per the germline V gene, CDR1 is SEHNR and CDR2 is FQNEAQ (reference sequence). CDR3 protein: CASSVSSGGASFF. Written as DNA, the CDR3 is TGTGCCAGCAGCGTTTCTAGCGGGGGGGCCTCTTTCTTC. Together with reference TRBV7-9 and TRBJ2-1, the CDR3 gives the full variable domain: DTGVSQNPRHKITKRGQNVTFRCDPISEHNRLYWYRQTLGQGPEFLTYFQNEAQLEKSRLLSDRFSAERPKGSFSTLEIQRTEQGDSAMYLCASSVSSGGASFFGPGTRLTVL.

Ten or more counts support this clonotype. The V call is TRBV12-3 or TRBV12-4, the J call TRBJ2-7; D remains ambiguous. The CDR3 has 11 amino acids. Trimming took off 8 bases at V and 5 bases at J, with 10 bases between the two ends. The CDR3 DNA reads as TGTGCCAGCTGTCTCCACCACGAGCAGTACTTC. This encodes CASCLHHEQYF.

In the case of this clonotype: A much larger clone is a single base away; this may be a read error. The V call is TRBV11-1, the J call TRBJ2-2, with D perhaps assigned TRBD1 or TRBD2 (5 bases each). CDR3 length: 16 residues. The V end was cut by 0 bases, the J end by 5 bases, with 13 bases between. Per germline, CDR1 SGHAT and CDR2 FQDESV (reference sequence). The CDR3 nucleotides are TGTGCCAGCAGCTTAGCGTGGGCAGGGAGTACCGGGGAGCTGTTTTTT. Translating it yields CASSLAWAGSTGELFF.

The genes are TRBV9 and TRBJ1-1, with D uncertain. Between the trimmed V and J ends, which lost 1 base and 1 base, there was a span of 8 bases. The CDR3 has 14 residues. The germline gives CDR1 SGDLS, CDR2 YYNGEE. CDR3 sequence reads: CASSVKSGNTEAFF. CDR3 nucleotides: TGTGCCAGCAGCGTAAAGTCAGGGAACACTGAAGCTTTCTTT.

The J gene is TRBJ2-3, the V gene TRBV11-1; D is unclear. The length of the CDR3 is 18 residues. Trimming pared 6 bases from V and 1 base from J, leaving 23 bases between. CDR1 is SGHAT and CDR2 is FQDESV in the germline V gene (reference sequence). Here the CDR3 DNA reads TGTGCCAGCAGTCCACTACGACTCCTCTCAGGTGGCACAGATACGCAGTATTTT. Amino acids: CASSPLRLLSGGTDTQYF.

The chain links TRBV6-2 or TRBV6-3 to TRBJ2-1; either TRBD1 or TRBD2 may supply D (6 bases each). Germline CDR1 reads MNHEY; CDR2 reads SVGEGT. The CDR3 sequence is 19 residues long. The V and J ends lost 2 bases and 4 bases respectively, with 24 bases between them. CDR3 amino acids: CASSYQLGARGGLYNEQFF. The CDR3 region has the DNA TGTGCCAGCAGTTACCAGTTAGGGGCCAGGGGAGGTCTATACAATGAGCAGTTCTTC.

Details on this clonotype: Just one base apart from a much larger clone, this may be a read error. No conserved phenylalanine or tryptophan is present at the end of the CDR3, so a read error is the likely explanation. The rearrangement links TRBV11-2 to TRBJ1-6; D is unresolved. Germline CDR1 and CDR2: SGHAT and FQNNGV. The CDR3 consists of 14 residues. V was trimmed by 5 bases and J by 3 bases, leaving 8 bases between them. The CDR3 DNA reads TGTGCCAGCAGCCTGGCCGTCTATAATTCACCCCTCCACTCT. This translates into CASSLAVYNSPLHS.

As concerns this clonotype: A much more abundant neighbour one base away suggests this may be a read error. V gene TRBV7-8 combines with J gene TRBJ1-5; weak D call: TRBD1 (6 bases). Trimming cost V 2 bases and J 3 bases, with 14 bases left between them. CDR3 length: 16 residues. From germline, CDR1 is SGHVS and CDR2 FQNEAQ. CDR3: CASSLFRTEDNQPQHF. For the CDR3, the DNA is TGTGCCAGCAGCTTATTTCGGACAGAAGACAATCAGCCCCAGCATTTT.

This clonotype was counted many times. The chain recombines TRBV11-3 with TRBJ2-1; 7 bases fit TRBD1. J lost 4 bases, V lost 4 bases, and 1 base had no gene match. This CDR3 has 13 residues. The V gene's germline CDR1 is SGHNT and CDR2 YENEEA. The CDR3 reads CASSWGQYNEQFF. The DNA of the CDR3 is TGTGCCAGCAGCTGGGGACAGTACAATGAGCAGTTCTTC.